The 31 T cell receptor beta chains presented below share a single source sample, sequenced in a study of T-cell reconstitution after alpha-beta-depleted transplantation in children. Preparation of the TCRbeta library was carried out with unique molecular identifiers. Via MiXCR, TCRdb re-called the PCR reads, giving one row per CDR3 protein. This sample carries approximately 980,000 distinct CDR3 sequences, about 29% of them seen once, and the ten largest clones take 28%. Sequences were derived from PBMCs, mostly from graft donor cells, sampled 360 days after TCRalphabeta/CD19-depleted stem cell transplant. All receptors come from a boy in the first two years of life who had a stem cell transplant for SCID, so the T cells may come from the graft donor.

This clonotype has more than one count but fewer than ten. CDR3 sequence: CASSPHFVQPQHF. Written as DNA, the CDR3 is TGTGCCAGCAGTCCCCACTTCGTTCAGCCCCAGCATTTT. This rearrangement joins TRBV27 to TRBJ1-5; D not resolved. Trimming took 5 bases from V and 6 from J, leaving 11 bases between them. This CDR3 spans 13 amino acids. The germline V gene encodes CDR1 MNHEY and CDR2 SMNVEV (reference sequence).

A few counts support this clonotype. The CDR3 here is CASSATGGAYEQYF. The CDR3 nucleotides are TGCGCCAGCAGCGCCACAGGGGGGGCCTACGAGCAGTACTTC. The J gene is TRBJ2-7, the V gene TRBV5-1, with a tentative D call TRBD1 (8 bases). The germline V and J ends were trimmed by 4 bases and 2 bases, with 13 bases remaining between them. CDR1 is SGHRS, CDR2 YFSETQ, per germline. The CDR3 length is 14 residues.

The rearrangement joins TRBV28 to TRBJ1-5; TRBD1 is a possible D gene (6 bases). Germline CDR1 and CDR2: MDHEN and SYDVKM. V was pared by 7 bases and J by 0 bases, with 16 bases between. The CDR3 length is 16 residues. The CDR3 bases are TGTGCCAGCAAAGGGGGGACTGTTCCTAGCAATCAGCCCCAGCATTTT. Encoded protein: CASKGGTVPSNQPQHF.

This clonotype came up a few times. The chain couples TRBV20-1 to TRBJ2-5, with TRBD2 as a possible D gene (6 bases). Germline lookup yields CDR1 DFQATT and CDR2 SNEGSKA (reference sequence). Trimming pared 3 bases from V and 5 bases from J, leaving 16 bases between. This CDR3 spans 14 amino acids. CDR3 DNA: TGCAGTGCTAGGGCCGACGGGAGAGGGGAGACCCAGTACTTC. Protein: CSARADGRGETQYF.

This chain connects TRBV12-3 or TRBV12-4 to TRBJ2-7; 10 bases are a match to TRBD1. The CDR3 is made up of 15 amino acids. V was pared by 6 bases and J by 6 bases, with 11 bases of the junction left unmatched. CDR3 amino acids: CASSLSGTGVSEQYF. CDR3 in DNA: TGTGCCAGCAGCCTCTCCGGGACAGGGGTTTCCGAGCAGTACTTC.

V and J are TRBV3-1 and TRBJ2-1; 13 bases line up with TRBD2. This CDR3 contains 16 residues. Trimming at V came to 4 bases and at J to 8 bases, leaving 8 bases not matched to a gene. Germline V CDR1 and CDR2: LGHDT, YNNKEL (reference sequence). This chain's CDR3 is CASSPSLAGGQDEQFF. CDR3 sequence (DNA): TGTGCCAGCAGCCCCTCACTAGCGGGGGGGCAAGATGAGCAGTTCTTC.

This clonotype appeared many times. DNA of the CDR3: TGTGCCAGCAGTCCCCGATTTGCGGGGATCCAAGAGACCCAGTACTTC. It specifies CASSPRFAGIQETQYF. J is TRBJ2-5 and V is TRBV28; D may be TRBD2 (6 bases). V lost 5 bases and J lost 1, with 17 bases in between. This CDR3 spans 16 amino acids. Germline-derived CDR1 and CDR2 are MDHEN and SYDVKM.

This clonotype was counted a few times. The J gene is TRBJ1-1, the V gene TRBV12-3 or TRBV12-4; D not resolved. The CDR3 has 11 residues. V lost 5 bases, J lost 4 bases, and 5 bases lay in between. The CDR3 protein is CASSHSTEAFF. The CDR3 DNA is TGTGCCAGCAGTCACAGCACTGAAGCTTTCTTT.

This clonotype was observed a few times. V and J are TRBV7-2 and TRBJ2-5; D is unclear. This CDR3 has 14 residues. Germline V CDR1 and CDR2: SGHTA, FQGNSA. With 1 base removed from V and 6 bases from J, the gap between germline ends came to 12 bases. The CDR3 reads CASSLGGRDKTQYF. The CDR3 nucleotides are TGTGCCAGCAGCTTAGGTGGGCGCGATAAGACCCAGTACTTC.

The chain recombines TRBV20-1 with TRBJ1-5; D possibly corresponds to TRBD1 (6 bases). V was trimmed by 6 bases and J by 5 bases, leaving 14 bases between them. CDR1 is DFQATT and CDR2 is SNEGSKA in the germline V gene (reference sequence). There are 13 residues in the CDR3. The CDR3 DNA reads as TGCAGTGCCTCGACAGGATCCGATCAGCCCCAGCATTTT. It specifies CSASTGSDQPQHF.

A few counts support this clonotype. This rearrangement joins TRBV20-1 to TRBJ2-1, with 11 bases matching TRBD2. J gave up 9 bases and V 5 bases, and 9 bases lay outside the gene matches. The germline CDR1 and CDR2 sequences are DFQATT and SNEGSKA (reference sequence). CDR3 length: 14 residues. CDR3 sequence reads: CSAPLAGESGEQFF. CDR3 bases: TGCAGTGCTCCACTAGCGGGGGAATCGGGTGAGCAGTTCTTC.

This clonotype was seen only once. The chain recombines TRBV27 with TRBJ2-4; D is perhaps TRBD2 (7 bases). The germline V gene has CDR1 MNHEY and CDR2 SMNVEV (reference sequence). Between the trimmed V and J ends, which lost 2 bases and 3 bases, there was a span of 14 bases. The CDR3 runs 16 residues. The CDR3, as DNA: TGTGCCAGCAGTTTAGTGGCGGGGGCGGGCAAAAACATTCAGTACTTC. Translation gives CASSLVAGAGKNIQYF.

The J gene is TRBJ2-3, the V gene TRBV15; D possibly corresponds to TRBD2 (5 bases). CDR1 LNHNV and CDR2 YYDKDF come from the germline V gene (reference sequence). The V end was cut by 5 bases, the J end by 0 bases, with 18 bases between. The CDR3 covers 17 residues. Here the CDR3 DNA reads TGTGCCACCAGCCCCCGCGTCGGAGTAGCGAGCACAGATACGCAGTATTTT. Its protein product is CATSPRVGVASTDTQYF.

This clonotype was counted a few times. V gene TRBV11-2 combines with J gene TRBJ2-5, with TRBD2 matching over 7 bases. CDR3 length equals 15 residues. Germline V gene lookup returns CDR1 SGHAT and CDR2 FQNNGV. With V trimmed by 1 base and J by 5 bases, 7 bases remained unmatched. The CDR3, as DNA: TGTGCCAGCAGCTTAGGGAGGCGGGGGTTGGAGACCCAGTACTTC. Residues: CASSLGRRGLETQYF.

CDR3 region: CASSVIPGRGSGELFF. The CDR3 DNA reads as TGTGCCAGCAGTGTCATACCAGGGAGAGGCTCCGGGGAGCTGTTTTTT. The chain carries TRBV12-3 or TRBV12-4 and TRBJ2-2; possibly TRBD1 or TRBD2 for D (5 bases each). The CDR3 totals 16 residues. The germline V and J ends were trimmed by 5 bases and 6 bases, with 19 bases remaining between them.

The V gene is TRBV7-8, the J gene TRBJ2-7; D is unclear. CDR3 length: 14 residues. Trimming cost V 5 bases and J 2 bases, with 13 bases left between them. The germline V gene encodes CDR1 SGHVS and CDR2 FQNEAQ. CDR3 residues: CASSPRTIPYEQYF. The CDR3 DNA follows: TGTGCCAGCAGCCCCCGCACGATCCCCTACGAGCAGTACTTC.

The CDR3 nucleotides are TGTGCCTGGAGTTTAGGGTTTGACAGGGATGGCGAAAAACTGTTTTTT. This gives the protein CAWSLGFDRDGEKLFF. The chain combines TRBV30 with TRBJ1-4, with 7 bases matching TRBD1. The CDR3 covers 16 residues. V gave up 2 bases and J gave up 8 bases; unmatched junction bases: 14. Germline assignment: CDR1 GTSNPN and CDR2 SVGIG (reference sequence).

This clonotype was counted at least ten times. V gene TRBV12-3 or TRBV12-4 combines with J gene TRBJ1-1; unclear D gene. V lost 6 bases to trimming and J lost 5 bases, with 13 bases between them. This CDR3 has 13 amino acids. The CDR3 DNA sequence: TGTGCCAGCAGGGTGGGAGGTTGGACTGAAGCTTTCTTT. Protein: CASRVGGWTEAFF.

This clonotype showed up just a few times. The chain carries TRBV28 and TRBJ2-7; D is unclear. V lost 7 bases and J 0 bases, leaving 16 bases between the germline ends. The CDR3 runs 15 residues. Germline V gene data show CDR1 as MDHEN and CDR2 as SYDVKM. For the CDR3, the DNA is TGTGCCAGCACTGCCCAAGCGAGACGCTCCTACGAGCAGTACTTC. Translation: CASTAQARRSYEQYF.

This clonotype was seen only a few times. The genes are TRBV6-5 and TRBJ2-2, with D unclear. This CDR3 has 12 amino acids. Between the trimmed V and J ends, which lost 6 bases and 5 bases, there was a span of 7 bases. The germline CDR1 and CDR2 sequences are MNHEY and SVGAGI. CDR3 loop: CASRVRTGELFF. CDR3 DNA: TGTGCCAGCAGGGTCCGTACCGGGGAGCTGTTTTTT.

This clonotype occurred once. The chain carries TRBV18 and TRBJ2-5; TRBD2 is a possible D gene (6 bases). V lost 6 bases, J lost 3 bases, and 14 bases lay in between. The CDR3 runs 14 residues. Germline V gene data show CDR1 as KGHSH and CDR2 as LQKENI. CDR3 region: CASSRQPGEETQYF. CDR3 DNA sequence: TGTGCCAGCTCCCGGCAGCCGGGAGAAGAGACCCAGTACTTC.

This clonotype was recorded a few times. The chain employs TRBV5-5 and TRBJ2-4; possible D gene TRBD2, 5 bases. The CDR3 runs to 14 residues. The germline V gene encodes CDR1 SGHKS and CDR2 YYEKEE (reference sequence). The germline V and J ends were trimmed by 6 bases and 1 base, with 11 bases remaining between them. The CDR3 sequence: CASTLRGAKNIQYF. The DNA for the CDR3 is TGTGCCAGCACTTTGAGAGGGGCCAAAAACATTCAGTACTTC.

The table lists this clonotype with a few counts. The chain has TRBV12-3 or TRBV12-4 and TRBJ2-3; tentatively, D is TRBD1 (5 bases). V dropped 2 bases and J dropped 4 bases, with 10 bases sitting between them. The CDR3 consists of 14 residues. This CDR3 is CASSLPGIPDTQYF. The CDR3 coding sequence is TGTGCCAGCAGTTTACCAGGGATCCCAGATACGCAGTATTTT.

CDR3 DNA sequence: TGCGCCAGCAGCTGGATGGGGCAGGGTATGAACACTGAAGCTTTCTTT. Residues: CASSWMGQGMNTEAFF. This rearrangement joins TRBV5-1 to TRBJ1-1; maybe TRBD1 (5 bases). V gave up 3 bases and J gave up 0 bases, with 15 bases separating them. CDR3 length: 16 residues. CDR1 SGHRS and CDR2 YFSETQ come from the germline V gene.

This clonotype has just a few counts. The chain carries TRBV5-5 and TRBJ2-1, with 8 bases that match TRBD1. Per the germline V gene, CDR1 is SGHKS and CDR2 is YYEKEE (reference sequence). The CDR3 covers 15 residues. V gave up 0 bases and J gave up 5 bases; unmatched junction bases: 4. This chain's CDR3 is CASSLGDRPNNEQFF. The DNA for the CDR3 is TGTGCCAGCAGCTTGGGGGACAGGCCAAACAATGAGCAGTTCTTC.

The chain employs TRBV4-3 and TRBJ2-3; D uncertain. Trimming took 0 bases from V and 4 from J, leaving 5 bases between them. CDR3 size: 13 residues. From germline, CDR1 is LGHNA and CDR2 YSLEER. CDR3 residues: CASSQELPDTQYF. DNA of the CDR3: TGCGCCAGCAGCCAAGAGTTACCAGATACGCAGTATTTT.

The gene calls are TRBV28 and TRBJ1-1; D is unresolved. The CDR3 contains 14 residues. Trimming removed 2 bases from V and 5 bases from J, with 12 bases in between. Germline V CDR1 and CDR2: MDHEN, SYDVKM. CDR3 in DNA: TGTGCCAGCAGTTTAGGGTCACTGGGGACTGAAGCTTTCTTT. It yields the protein CASSLGSLGTEAFF.

V and J are TRBV4-3 and TRBJ2-1; 11 nucleotides match TRBD2. Germline-derived CDR1 and CDR2 are LGHNA and YSLEER. This CDR3 comprises 19 residues. V was pared by 4 bases and J by 2 bases, with 13 bases of the junction left unmatched. CDR3 sequence: CASSPKGPSGGSAYNEQFF. The DNA of the CDR3 is TGCGCCAGCAGCCCCAAGGGTCCTAGCGGGGGGTCGGCCTACAATGAGCAGTTCTTC.

The chain recombines TRBV7-9 with TRBJ2-1; 7 nucleotides match TRBD1. The CDR3 spans 15 residues. V trimming: 0 bases; J trimming: 6 bases; junction bases outside the gene matches: 5. Germline CDR1 SEHNR, CDR2 FQNEAQ (reference sequence). The CDR3 is CASSLALGQFNEQFF. The CDR3 DNA is TGTGCCAGCAGCTTAGCATTGGGACAGTTCAATGAGCAGTTCTTC. Supplemented by reference TRBV7-9 and TRBJ2-1, the full variable domain reads DTGVSQNPRHKITKRGQNVTFRCDPISEHNRLYWYRQTLGQGPEFLTYFQNEAQLEKSRLLSDRFSAERPKGSFSTLEIQRTEQGDSAMYLCASSLALGQFNEQFFGPGTRLTVL.

The chain links TRBV6-1 to TRBJ1-1; 8 positions agree with TRBD1. Germline trimming cut 8 bases from V and 2 bases from J; bases unmatched to any gene: 4. CDR1 and CDR2 from the germline V gene are MNHNS and SASEGT. The CDR3 is 13 amino acids. CDR3 sequence reads: CASLDRANTEAFF. CDR3 in DNA: TGTGCCAGCCTGGACAGGGCCAACACTGAAGCTTTCTTT.

This clonotype was seen a few times. This chain uses TRBV20-1 with TRBJ2-1; 8 bases are a match to TRBD2. The V gene's germline CDR1 is DFQATT and CDR2 SNEGSKA (reference sequence). With 0 bases clipped from V and 7 bases from J, the junction kept 11 bases outside the gene matches. The CDR3 runs 16 residues. CDR3 protein: CSARDFKRGSGNEQFF. The CDR3 nucleotides are TGCAGTGCTAGAGATTTCAAGCGGGGGTCCGGGAATGAGCAGTTCTTC.